The 30 T cell receptor beta chains presented below share a single source sample, sequenced in a study of PD-1 blockade in classical Hodgkin lymphoma (dated by TCRdb to 2018 to 2021). Reading the label with the study, this specimen's time point is: cycle 2 day 1 (C2D1) of nivolumab. Relapse after autologous stem cell transplantation had occurred in all trial patients, and cohorts A, B and C were distinguished by prior brentuximab vedotin exposure. Library creation used the immunoSEQ multiplex PCR assay. The immuneACCESS repertoire file appears here via TCRdb, limited to in-frame rearrangements. These files lack a portion of the clones; in checked studies, under half of the deficit traces to unresolved V genes, and the cause of the others is not known. The sample table records more than 50,000 clones; 71% of these occur just once. 9% to 10% of the sample is taken by the ten largest. Sequencing was performed on peripheral blood mononuclear cells (PBMCs), taken before the second cycle of nivolumab. The source is a human donor with classical Hodgkin lymphoma.

This clone was recorded a few times. The genes are TRBV28 and TRBJ2-5; 7 bases agree with TRBD1. Germline V lookup: CDR1 MDHEN, CDR2 SYDVKM. This CDR3 is 13 amino acids long. J gave up 5 bases and V 7 bases, and 7 bases lay outside the gene matches. CDR3 sequence: CASKTGNRETQYF. The DNA for the CDR3 is TGTGCCAGCAAGACAGGGAATCGCGAGACCCAGTACTTC. Filled out from reference TRBV28 and TRBJ2-5, the complete variable domain reads DVKVTQSSRYLVKRTGEKVFLECVQDMDHENMFWYRQDPGLGLRLIYFSYDVKMKEKGDIPEGYSVSREKKERFSLILESASTNQTSMYLCASKTGNRETQYFGPGTRLLVL.

J is TRBJ1-1 and V is TRBV11-3, with a weak D call TRBD1 (6 bases). V lost 2 bases and J lost 0, with 7 bases in between. Germline CDR1 is SGHNT and CDR2 is YENEEA. The length of the CDR3 is 14 residues. This CDR3 is CASSLQGMNTEAFF. The DNA for the CDR3 is TGTGCCAGCAGCTTACAGGGGATGAACACTGAAGCTTTCTTT.

With regard to this clone: The same CDR3 arises from other DNA sequences in this sample as well. This chain links TRBV27 with TRBJ1-2; the match to TRBD1 covers 7 bases. The CDR3 totals 12 residues. V dropped 3 bases and J dropped 6; count of bases not matched to a gene: 1. Germline CDR1 MNHEY, CDR2 SMNVEV (reference sequence). CDR3 sequence: CASSLTGNGYTF. CDR3 sequence (DNA): TGTGCCAGCAGTTTGACAGGGAATGGCTACACCTTC.

This chain joins TRBV7-9 and TRBJ2-3, with D maybe TRBD2 (5 bases). Germline CDR1 is SEHNR and CDR2 is FQNEAQ (reference sequence). CDR3 length: 17 amino acids. V shed 1 base and J shed 3 bases, with 17 bases lying between them. CDR3 sequence (DNA): TGTGCCAGCAGCTTAGTGGTTGCCATGGAGGTTACAGATACGCAGTATTTT. Protein sequence: CASSLVVAMEVTDTQYF.

The chain combines TRBV7-8 with TRBJ1-2; TRBD1 matches 9 bases. The CDR3 is 14 amino acids. Germline V gene sequence: CDR1 SGHVS, CDR2 FQNEAQ. V shed 5 bases, J shed 4 bases, and the junction held 5 bases outside the gene matches. The CDR3, as DNA: TGTGCCAGCAGCCCGGGACAGGGAGGCTATGGCTACACCTTC. Translation: CASSPGQGGYGYTF.

This chain links TRBV7-9 with TRBJ1-6; D gene uncertain. The CDR3 extends over 13 amino acids. In germline, CDR1 is SEHNR, CDR2 FQNEAQ (reference sequence). The V end lost 8 bases, the J end lost 0 bases, and 5 bases lay between the germline ends. The CDR3 reads CASASSYNSPLHF. As DNA, the CDR3 is TGTGCCAGCGCGAGCTCCTATAATTCACCCCTCCACTTT.

CDR3 sequence: CASSQENLAGNTGELFF. Written as DNA, the CDR3 is TGCGCCAGCAGCCAAGAAAACCTAGCGGGAAACACCGGGGAGCTGTTTTTT. The rearrangement links TRBV4-1 to TRBJ2-2; 9 bases are shared with TRBD2. The ends lost 0 bases at V and 2 bases at J; junction bases unmatched: 4. The CDR3 runs to 17 residues. Germline loops: CDR1 MGHRA, CDR2 YSYEKL.

This chain links TRBV11-3 with TRBJ2-3, with D possibly TRBD2 on 5 matching bases. V lost 5 bases and J 0 bases, leaving 15 bases between the germline ends. CDR1 is SGHNT, CDR2 YENEEA, per germline. CDR3 length equals 16 residues. In DNA, the CDR3 is TGTGCCAGCAGCCTGGACTCGTCAATTAGCACAGATACGCAGTATTTT. Protein sequence: CASSLDSSISTDTQYF.

The rearrangement uses TRBV29-1 and TRBJ2-2, with D perhaps assigned TRBD1 or TRBD2 (6 bases each). Trimming took off 1 base at V and 1 base at J, with 10 bases between the two ends. Germline-derived CDR1 and CDR2 are SQVTM and ANQGSEA. This CDR3 contains 15 residues. CDR3 protein: CSVEVGGVNTGELFF. CDR3 bases: TGCAGCGTTGAAGTCGGGGGCGTGAACACCGGGGAGCTGTTTTTT.

The chain recombines TRBV6-5 with TRBJ2-7, with a weak D call TRBD2 (5 bases). V lost 0 bases to trimming and J lost 3 bases, with 9 bases between them. Germline V gene sequence: CDR1 MNHEY, CDR2 SVGAGI. The CDR3 has 14 amino acids. The CDR3 protein is CASSYSEAVYEQYF. DNA for the CDR3: TGTGCCAGCAGTTACTCGGAAGCGGTCTACGAGCAGTACTTC.

The chain employs TRBV29-1 and TRBJ2-7, with TRBD1 as a possible D gene (5 bases). Trimming cost V 5 bases and J 0 bases, with 14 bases left between them. The CDR3 consists of 14 residues. Looked up from germline, CDR1 is SQVTM and CDR2 is ANQGSEA. The CDR3 is CSVRRGTSSYEQYF. In DNA, the CDR3 is TGCAGCGTTCGAAGGGGCACCAGCTCCTACGAGCAGTACTTC.

V usage is TRBV10-3 and J usage is TRBJ2-2, with 7 nucleotides matching TRBD1. The germline gives CDR1 ENHRY, CDR2 SYGVKD. After removal of 7 bases from V and 2 bases from J, the junction contained 7 bases not matched to a gene. The length of the CDR3 is 15 residues. The CDR3 sequence is CAITPGQTNTGELFF. CDR3 nucleotide sequence: TGTGCCATCACTCCGGGACAGACTAACACCGGGGAGCTGTTTTTT.

The chain is built from TRBV29-1 and TRBJ2-1, with 7 bases matching TRBD1. The CDR3 runs to 12 residues. V shed 5 bases, J shed 4 bases, and the junction held 2 bases outside the gene matches. Germline CDR1 and CDR2: SQVTM and ANQGSEA. The CDR3 sequence is CSVWDSYNEQFF. In nucleotides, the CDR3 is TGCAGCGTTTGGGACAGTTACAATGAGCAGTTCTTC.

V usage is TRBV27 and J usage is TRBJ1-2; 7 bases agree with TRBD1. This CDR3 is built from 14 residues. Germline CDR1 and CDR2: MNHEY and SMNVEV (reference sequence). V shed 8 bases and J 6 bases; nucleotides not matched to a gene: 12. In DNA, the CDR3 is TGTGCCAGCCGCAGTTTAGCAGGGGGTGATGGCTACACCTTC. Amino acid sequence: CASRSLAGGDGYTF.

Points on this clone: A junction boundary mismatches the germline segment, possibly from a read error. This chain uses TRBV6-4 with TRBJ1-1; D may be TRBD1 (5 bases). CDR3 size: 15 residues. Germline CDR1 is MRHNA and CDR2 is SNTAGT. CDR3 sequence (DNA): TGTGCCAGCAGTCAACAGGCAGCCTGGAACGCTGAAGCTTTCTTT. Its protein is CASSQQAAWNAEAFF.

The chain is built from TRBV7-8 and TRBJ2-1; 8 nucleotides agree with TRBD1. The germline gives CDR1 SGHVS, CDR2 FQNEAQ. The length of the CDR3 is 15 residues. Germline trimming cut 4 bases from V and 6 bases from J; bases unmatched to any gene: 8. CDR3 loop: CASSSDRGSPNEQFF. The DNA of the CDR3 is TGTGCCAGCAGCTCCGACAGGGGTTCCCCCAATGAGCAGTTCTTC.

The chain carries TRBV10-3 and TRBJ1-1, with a tentative D call TRBD1 (5 bases). Germline lookup yields CDR1 ENHRY and CDR2 SYGVKD. The CDR3 totals 13 residues. V gave up 0 bases and J gave up 10 bases, with 12 bases separating them. The CDR3 DNA reads as TGTGCCATCAGTGAGTCGAACCGGGACGGAGCTTTCTTT. Amino acids: CAISESNRDGAFF.

This clone was picked up a small number of times. The chain couples TRBV29-1 to TRBJ2-3; 7 bases align to TRBD1. CDR3 size: 12 residues. Per germline, CDR1 SQVTM and CDR2 ANQGSEA. The ends lost 6 bases at V and 3 bases at J; junction bases unmatched: 3. CDR3 region: CSVRGQTDTQYF. DNA for the CDR3: TGCAGCGTGAGGGGGCAGACAGATACGCAGTATTTT.

CDR3: CASSLEGAGANVLTF. The CDR3 DNA reads TGTGCCAGCAGCTTAGAAGGGGCTGGGGCCAACGTCCTGACTTTC. The V and J genes are TRBV7-9 and TRBJ2-6; possibly TRBD1 for D (5 bases). CDR1 is SEHNR and CDR2 is FQNEAQ in the germline V gene (reference sequence). The CDR3 has 15 amino acids. Trimming left V 1 base short and J 2 bases short, with 6 bases between.

The V call is TRBV6-6, the J call TRBJ1-1, with 9 positions matching TRBD1. The CDR3 covers 15 residues. J gave up 4 bases and V 5 bases, and 8 bases lay outside the gene matches. Germline V gene data show CDR1 as MNHNY and CDR2 as SVGAGI (reference sequence). The CDR3 protein is CASSPYRGQGTEAFF. The CDR3 DNA reads as TGTGCCAGCAGTCCCTACAGGGGGCAGGGCACTGAAGCTTTCTTT.

The chain combines TRBV28 with TRBJ2-2, with 7 nucleotides matching TRBD1. The germline V gene has CDR1 MDHEN and CDR2 SYDVKM. V shed 5 bases and J 3 bases; nucleotides not matched to a gene: 6. This CDR3 is 15 amino acids long. The CDR3 spells CASSPFGQDTGELFF. Written as DNA, the CDR3 is TGTGCCAGCAGTCCTTTCGGACAGGACACCGGGGAGCTGTTTTTT.

The V gene is TRBV10-2, the J gene TRBJ2-7; 9 positions agree with TRBD1. This CDR3 has 15 residues. Germline loops: CDR1 WSHSY, CDR2 SAAADI. V was pared by 0 bases and J by 5 bases, with 5 bases of the junction left unmatched. CDR3 protein: CASSESGTGHNEQYF. CDR3 sequence (DNA): TGCGCCAGCAGTGAGTCCGGGACAGGGCACAACGAGCAGTACTTC.

This sequence joins TRBV6-5 and TRBJ1-1; no firm D call. The V end lost 11 bases, the J end lost 3 bases, and 16 bases lay between the germline ends. This CDR3 region has 13 residues. CDR1 and CDR2 (germline): MNHEY, SVGAGI. The CDR3 region has the DNA TGTGCCGCCAGGACCCGGGCCTACACTGAAGCTTTCTTT. Amino acids: CAARTRAYTEAFF.

In its sample, this clone was seen once. The genes are TRBV10-3 and TRBJ1-2; 10 positions match TRBD1. The CDR3 has 14 residues. Germline CDR1 is ENHRY and CDR2 is SYGVKD. V shed 6 bases, J shed 8 bases, and the junction held 9 bases outside the gene matches. In DNA form, the CDR3 reads TGTGCCATCAGAGAATCCGGGACAGGGGACGGCTACACCTTC. Residues: CAIRESGTGDGYTF.

The chain is built from TRBV5-1 and TRBJ2-5; D remains unclear. Germline V gene data show CDR1 as SGHRS and CDR2 as YFSETQ. Trimming removed 1 base at V and 3 bases at J, with 13 bases between. The CDR3 extends over 15 amino acids. In DNA form, the CDR3 reads TGCGCCAGCAGCTTGACGTCCCGGACGGAAGAGACCCAGTACTTC. It encodes CASSLTSRTEETQYF. Using reference TRBV5-1 and TRBJ2-5 for the parts outside the CDR3, the full variable domain is KAGVTQTPRYLIKTRGQQVTLSCSPISGHRSVSWYQQTPGQGLQFLFEYFSETQRNKGNFPGRFSGRQFSNSRSEMNVSTLELGDSALYLCASSLTSRTEETQYFGPGTRLLVL.

V usage is TRBV7-8 and J usage is TRBJ1-1; D not resolved. CDR3 length equals 12 residues. Germline V gene lookup returns CDR1 SGHVS and CDR2 FQNEAQ. The V gene lost 5 bases and the J gene lost 6 bases, with 10 bases spanning the gap. CDR3 sequence (DNA): TGTGCCAGCAGCCCCGGGAGCCCTGAAGCTTTCTTT. Its protein is CASSPGSPEAFF.

The rearrangement links TRBV27 to TRBJ2-7; D may match TRBD1 or TRBD2 (7 bases each). CDR3 length: 12 residues. With 7 bases removed from V and 7 bases from J, the gap between germline ends came to 14 bases. Germline V gene sequence: CDR1 MNHEY, CDR2 SMNVEV (reference sequence). CDR3 in amino acids: CASNFQGGEQYF. The CDR3 coding sequence is TGTGCCAGCAATTTCCAGGGGGGGGAGCAGTACTTC.

This chain uses TRBV2 with TRBJ2-1, with D maybe TRBD2 (5 bases). The CDR3 loop spans 13 amino acids. The germline V gene has CDR1 SNHLY and CDR2 FYNNEI. The V gene lost 2 bases and the J gene lost 4 bases, with 6 bases spanning the gap. The DNA for the CDR3 is TGTGCCAGCAGTGAATCGGGGTACAATGAGCAGTTCTTC. As protein: CASSESGYNEQFF.

The chain combines TRBV5-4 with TRBJ1-4, with a tentative D call TRBD1 (5 bases). V dropped 2 bases and J dropped 8 bases, with 16 bases sitting between them. This CDR3 region has 15 residues. Germline loops: CDR1 SGHNT, CDR2 YYREEE (reference sequence). For the CDR3, the DNA is TGTGCCAGCAGCTTCCGAGGGCAGGGAAACGAAAAACTGTTTTTT. It yields the protein CASSFRGQGNEKLFF.

V and J are TRBV11-2 and TRBJ2-5; D ambiguous. In germline, CDR1 is SGHAT, CDR2 FQNNGV. V shed 1 base and J shed 4 bases, with 7 bases lying between them. CDR3 length: 13 amino acids. CDR3 in DNA: TGTGCCAGCAGCTTAGCGATACCAGAGACCCAGTACTTC. Protein product: CASSLAIPETQYF.